Sequencing of this TCR beta chain was carried out in a study of blood T cell repertoires in COVID-19 (dated by TCRdb to 2020 to 2021). Turning to the overall study: Samples from collaborators originated in the United States, Italy and Spain and spanned both the acute and convalescent phases of COVID-19. The material from the prospective study consisted of cDNA or gDNA derived from T cells, B-cell-depleted T cells, or PBMCs. Deeply sampled blood TCRbeta repertoires from subjects exposed to, actively infected with, or recovered from COVID-19 were included in the dataset. The repertoires were released in a freely available public database meant as a resource for research on the immune response to SARS-CoV-2. The samples were drawn from two sources: the first 160 participants of the ongoing ImmuneRACE study, and over 950 subjects contributed by 6 global collaborators. Nearly every sample came with metadata listing a de-identified subject ID, COVID-19 status, age in years and sex. Where HLA class I and class II types were available, the types were taken from metadata supplied by the sample provider, not from assay-based typing. Findings and caveats that apply to the study as a whole: How much clinical and demographic metadata was included differed by source and by participant, and the metadata was provided uncurated.

Collaborating institutions collected whole blood in K2EDTA tubes following their own protocols. For TCRbeta analysis, collaborators shipped samples in one of three forms: frozen whole blood, isolated PBMCs, or DNA extracted from either of those sample types. Concerning this clone itself: Its target antigen remains unknown. It has no much larger one-base neighbor in the sample; base qualities were not kept.

TCRbeta CDR3 regions were amplified from genomic DNA by means of the immunoSEQ Assay, a bias-controlled multiplex PCR. Processing in the source paper ran as follows. Nucleated cell counts per sample were estimated from amplification of reference gene primers within the assay. Sequence reads were collapsed and filtered to measure the absolute abundance of every unique TCRbeta CDR3 rearrangement. For each sample, productive Simpson clonality was calculated as the square root of Simpson's diversity index over productive rearrangements. In TCRdb, the immuneACCESS table is reduced to in-frame sequences with V and J assigned. These tables do not hold every clone; where another copy was compared, an unresolved V gene accounts for under half, and the others remain unexplained. The DNA gave D and trimming, while V, J and clone size come from that table. Within this sample are 70,000 to 85,000 clones, with 82% of them counted one time only. More than 9% of the sample belongs to the ten largest clones.

Based on the germline V gene (reference sequence), the CDR1 and CDR2 sequences are SEHNR and FQNEAQ. Deletion took 3 bases off V and 0 bases off J, with a span of 9 bases between the germline ends. The CDR3 sequence holds 15 residues, the cysteine and phenylalanine included. Only CDR3 DNA remains: 45 bases, in frame from the first base. The sample taken for sequencing was peripheral blood. The chain employs TRBV7-9 and TRBJ1-3; matching of 6 bases hints at TRBD1 as the D gene. The sequence was collected from a man in his 60s with acute or convalescent COVID-19. This receptor has the CDR3 CASSFGGPSGNTIYF. Here is the DNA: TGTGCCAGCAGCTTCGGGGGGCCCTCTGGAAACACCATATATTTT. Reference TRBV7-9 and TRBJ1-3 proteins supply the regions before and after the CDR3; the full variable domain is: DTGVSQNPRHKITKRGQNVTFRCDPISEHNRLYWYRQTLGQGPEFLTYFQNEAQLEKSRLLSDRFSAERPKGSFSTLEIQRTEQGDSAMYLCASSFGGPSGNTIYFGEGSWLTVV.